This TCR beta chain appears in the sequencing data of a study of persistence of HIV-infected CD4 T cells. A word on this clone: The antigen remains unidentified.

Looked up from germline, CDR1 is SGHKS and CDR2 is YYEKEE (reference sequence). The CDR3 has 13 residues. The junction had 3 bases not matched to a gene; V was cut back by 4 bases and J by 5 bases. The stimulus was an HIV-1 Gag 15-mer peptide pool, 0.9 to 1 ug/peptide/mL. Responding CD4+ T cells were sorted by upregulation of both CD40 ligand and CD69. Anti-CD28/CD49d costimulation, CD40-blocking antibody and enfuvirtide were given to CD8-depleted PBMCs for 18 hours. This was the immunoSEQ version 4 assay in survey mode. The assay was immunoSEQ multiplex PCR, and TCRdb's table has in-frame clones only and misses some. The data hold roughly 25,000 clones, with around 72% observed a single time.

V gene TRBV5-5 combines with J gene TRBJ1-1, with TRBD1 matching 9 bases. This receptor was obtained from an adult man with HIV who was CMV-seropositive. This material consisted of CD4+ T cells sorted from PBMCs after 18-hour stimulation, taken from a patient who received antiretroviral therapy. The CDR3 DNA sequence: TGTGCCAGCAGCGTGGACAGGGGAACTGAAGCTTTCTTT. It is translated as CASSVDRGTEAFF.